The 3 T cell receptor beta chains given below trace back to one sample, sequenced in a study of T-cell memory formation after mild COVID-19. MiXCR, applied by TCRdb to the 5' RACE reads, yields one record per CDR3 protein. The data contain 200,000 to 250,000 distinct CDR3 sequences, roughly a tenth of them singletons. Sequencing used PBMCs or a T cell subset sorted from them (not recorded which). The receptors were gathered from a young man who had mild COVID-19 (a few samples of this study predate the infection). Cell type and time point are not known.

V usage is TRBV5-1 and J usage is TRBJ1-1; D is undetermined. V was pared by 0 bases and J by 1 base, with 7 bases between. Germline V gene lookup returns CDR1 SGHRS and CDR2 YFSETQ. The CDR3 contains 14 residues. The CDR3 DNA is TGCGCCAGCAGCTTGGGGGTCGGGAACACTGAAGCTTTCTTT. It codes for CASSLGVGNTEAFF.

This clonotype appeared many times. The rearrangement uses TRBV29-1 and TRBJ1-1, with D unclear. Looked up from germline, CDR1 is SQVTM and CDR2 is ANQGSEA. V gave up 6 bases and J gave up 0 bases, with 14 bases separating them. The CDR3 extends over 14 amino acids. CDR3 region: CSVCRALMNTEAFF. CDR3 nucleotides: TGCAGCGTATGCCGGGCCCTCATGAACACTGAAGCTTTCTTT.

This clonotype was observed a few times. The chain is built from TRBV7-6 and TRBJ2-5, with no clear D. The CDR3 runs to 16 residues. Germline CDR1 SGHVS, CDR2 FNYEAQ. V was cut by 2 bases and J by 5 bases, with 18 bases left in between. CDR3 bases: TGTGCCAGCAGCTTATCTTTTGATGTGAGCCCGGAGACCCAGTACTTC. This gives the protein CASSLSFDVSPETQYF.